This T cell receptor (beta chain) was retrieved from a study of CD8+CD57+ T cells in acquired aplastic anemia. Study at large: DNA from sorted CD4+ and CD8+ cells averaged approximately 2.9 ug.

CDR3 length equals 18 residues. Trimming removed 7 bases at V and 8 bases at J, with 27 bases between. Germline CDR1 and CDR2: SEHNR and FQNEAQ (reference sequence). To note about this clonotype: What it binds is unknown.

Using genomic DNA as the template, TCR beta VDJ and CDR3 profiling was carried out. One entry per CDR3 protein, called by TCRdb with MiXCR from the reads. This sample carries roughly 300,000 distinct CDR3 sequences, 45% to 70% of them seen once, and the ten largest clones take 8%. Regarding the study as a whole: Between patients and controls, about 30 CD8+ CDR3 sequences were found in common. With respect to CD8+ Simpson's diversity, patients and controls did not differ significantly.

The specimen was sorted CD4+, CD8+, or CD8+CD57+ T cells (not recorded which) from PBMCs. This receptor was taken from a human donor with severe aplastic anemia or a healthy control (not recorded which). V usage is TRBV7-9 and J usage is TRBJ2-6; D is possibly TRBD2 (5 bases). The CDR3, as DNA: TGTGCCAGCACTCCGCCCGAAACGAATCTCGGGATCTCCAACGTCCTGACTTTC. It translates to CASTPPETNLGISNVLTF.